The 7 T cell receptor beta chains listed next were all sequenced from one sample in a study of post-analysis software for immune sequencing data. cDNA libraries for TCR beta contained unique molecular identifiers. In TCRdb, the PCR reads were re-called with MiXCR into one record per CDR3 protein. The sample gives hundreds of thousands of distinct CDR3 sequences, roughly 45% of which show up once; around 1.7% is in the top ten. Broader study findings: The study found TRBV5-6, TRBV5-1 and TRBV20-1 among 5 or 6 TRBV segments more frequent in patients than controls.

These receptors lack a known antigen. The sequenced material came from blood. All receptors derive from a girl aged 10 to 17 with multiple sclerosis.

The chain is built from TRBV12-3 or TRBV12-4 and TRBJ2-7, with 8 bases aligning to TRBD1. V shed 3 bases and J 3 bases; nucleotides not matched to a gene: 7. CDR3 length: 15 amino acids. DNA of the CDR3: TGTGCCAGCAGTTTTTGGACAGGGAAAGGCTACGAGCAGTACTTC. It encodes CASSFWTGKGYEQYF.

This clonotype appeared a single time. This chain connects TRBV24-1 to TRBJ1-5, with TRBD1 identical over 11 bases. The germline V gene has CDR1 KGHDR and CDR2 SFDVKD. J was trimmed by 2 bases and V by 2 bases; bases with no gene match: 1. The CDR3 totals 16 residues. CDR3 in DNA: TGTGCCACCAGTGATTCGGGACAGGGGGGCAATCAGCCCCAGCATTTT. Translating gives CATSDSGQGGNQPQHF.

This rearrangement joins TRBV9 to TRBJ2-7; 7 positions agree with TRBD2. V lost 0 bases to trimming and J lost 7 bases; unmatched junction nucleotides: 10. Germline V lookup: CDR1 SGDLS, CDR2 YYNGEE. The CDR3 has 15 amino acids. The chain's CDR3 is CASSVARGDLGEQYF. CDR3 DNA: TGTGCCAGCAGCGTAGCTCGGGGGGACCTGGGAGAGCAGTACTTC.

To note about this clonotype: A junction boundary mismatches the germline segment, possibly from a read error. V and J are TRBV12-3 or TRBV12-4 and TRBJ1-2; D unresolved. The CDR3 totals 13 residues. The CDR3 here is CASSLDGNYDYTF. Written as DNA, the CDR3 is TGTGCCAGCAGCCTCGACGGTAACTATGACTACACCTTC.

This sequence joins TRBV7-8 and TRBJ2-1; the match to TRBD2 covers 9 bases. Germline V gene data show CDR1 as SGHVS and CDR2 as FQNEAQ. The J segment lost 9 bases and the V segment lost 5 bases, leaving 11 bases of the junction unmatched. CDR3 length equals 15 residues. This CDR3 is CASSASAGGSGEQFF. DNA of the CDR3: TGTGCCAGCAGCGCCTCAGCGGGAGGTTCGGGTGAGCAGTTCTTC.

This rearrangement joins TRBV12-3 or TRBV12-4 to TRBJ2-7, with 8 bases matching TRBD2. J lost 5 bases, V lost 1 base, and 13 bases had no gene match. CDR3 length equals 17 residues. The CDR3 DNA reads as TGTGCCAGCAGTTTAGGCCGAAGGAGCGGGAGTGTTCACGAGCAGTACTTC. This translates into CASSLGRRSGSVHEQYF.

The V gene is TRBV6-6, the J gene TRBJ1-2; 8 positions agree with TRBD1. Germline V lookup: CDR1 MNHNY, CDR2 SVGAGI (reference sequence). V shed 6 bases, J shed 6 bases, and the junction held 3 bases outside the gene matches. This CDR3 contains 12 residues. The CDR3 DNA reads as TGTGCCAGCAGAGCAGGGGGCGATGGCTACACCTTC. It is translated as CASRAGGDGYTF.